The subject of this entry is one T cell receptor beta chain. V shed 3 bases and J shed 3 bases, with 12 bases lying between them. CDR3 length: 15 amino acids. The germline CDR1 and CDR2 sequences are SNHLY and FYNNEI. Sample treatment: 19 received Ad26.COV2.S at low or high dose, single or two shots; 5 received placebo; per-sample allocation not given. Material that was analyzed had been drawn on day 63 after the first vaccine or placebo injection. Expression of Wuhan-strain SARS-CoV-2 spike came from the Ad26 vector that formed the vaccine. The data originate from a study of Ad26.COV2.S vaccination and SARS-CoV-2 variants. At the level of the study: Each vaccinee took Ad26.COV2.S intramuscularly, once or twice 56 days apart.

Some clones are missing from TCRdb's copy, which holds only in-frame ones; the method was immunoSEQ multiplex PCR. This sample has a few hundred thousand clones, with around 87% found just once. This receptor was taken from a person aged 18-60 years who received the Ad26.COV2.S COVID-19 vaccine or a placebo. The sequencing here drew on peripheral blood, taken in a trial of Ad26.COV2.S vaccine versus placebo. The chain joins TRBV2 to TRBJ1-3; tentative D call: TRBD1 (6 bases). CDR3 DNA: TGTGCCAGCAGTGATTCCACAGGGAGTGGAAACACCATATATTTT. Its translation: CASSDSTGSGNTIYF.